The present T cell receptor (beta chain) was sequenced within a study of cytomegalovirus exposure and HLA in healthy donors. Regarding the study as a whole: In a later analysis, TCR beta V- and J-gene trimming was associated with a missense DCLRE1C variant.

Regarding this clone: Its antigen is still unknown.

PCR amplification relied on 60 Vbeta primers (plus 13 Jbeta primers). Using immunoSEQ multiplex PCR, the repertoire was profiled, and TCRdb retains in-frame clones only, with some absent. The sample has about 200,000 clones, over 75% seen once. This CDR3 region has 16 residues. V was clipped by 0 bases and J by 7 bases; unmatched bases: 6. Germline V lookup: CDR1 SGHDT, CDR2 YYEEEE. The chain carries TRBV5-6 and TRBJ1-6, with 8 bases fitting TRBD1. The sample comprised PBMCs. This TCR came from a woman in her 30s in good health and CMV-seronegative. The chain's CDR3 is CASSLVNRQGNSPLHF. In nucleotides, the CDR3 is TGTGCCAGCAGCTTGGTAAATAGACAGGGGAATTCACCCCTCCACTTT.